One and the same sample provided the 11 T cell receptor beta chains below, sequenced in a study of CD8 T cells in Susac syndrome. An amount of RNA that ranged from about 0.45 to 1 ug was reverse transcribed with random hexamers. A single record per CDR3 protein comes from TCRdb applying MiXCR to the immunoSEQ multiplex PCR reads. The data contain approximately 160,000 distinct CDR3 sequences, approximately 94% of them singletons. The sequencing input was CD4+ T cells from PBMCs. Every receptor here comes from a human donor with Susac syndrome.

The chain has TRBV29-1 and TRBJ1-2; TRBD1 aligns across 9 bases. The CDR3 sequence is 12 residues long. After removal of 4 bases from V and 8 bases from J, the junction contained 5 bases not matched to a gene. Germline CDR1 SQVTM, CDR2 ANQGSEA. The CDR3 is CSVGDRGIGYTF. CDR3 sequence (DNA): TGCAGCGTTGGAGACAGGGGGATCGGCTACACCTTC.

The chain links TRBV28 to TRBJ2-1; 9 positions agree with TRBD1. Germline CDR1 reads MDHEN; CDR2 reads SYDVKM. The junction had 11 bases not matched to a gene; V was cut back by 6 bases and J by 5 bases. CDR3 length: 16 amino acids. This CDR3 reads CASRTRDRVRNNEQFF. The CDR3 coding sequence is TGTGCCAGCAGGACCCGGGACAGGGTAAGGAACAATGAGCAGTTCTTC.

The rearrangement joins TRBV24-1 to TRBJ1-2; 7 nucleotides line up with TRBD1. From germline, CDR1 is KGHDR and CDR2 SFDVKD. The V and J ends lost 3 bases and 3 bases, in that order; junction bases with no gene match: 6. The CDR3 sequence is 15 residues long. CDR3 DNA sequence: TGTGCCACCAGTGATGCGAAGACAGGGCACTATGGCTACACCTTC. This gives the protein CATSDAKTGHYGYTF.

The chain joins TRBV4-3 to TRBJ1-2; 8 bases map to TRBD1. The CDR3 is 15 residues long. Trimming cost V 2 bases and J 3 bases; bases outside gene matches: 5. The V gene's germline CDR1 is LGHNA and CDR2 YSLEER. Here the CDR3 reads CASSQFSTGDYGYTF. The CDR3, as DNA: TGCGCCAGCAGCCAATTCTCGACAGGGGACTATGGCTACACCTTC.

This chain connects TRBV20-1 to TRBJ1-2, with TRBD1 as a possible D gene (5 bases). The CDR3 runs 13 residues. Trimming cost V 3 bases and J 6 bases, with 14 bases left between them. Germline CDR1 and CDR2: DFQATT and SNEGSKA (reference sequence). The chain's CDR3 is CSASPGPGDGYTF. The CDR3 coding sequence is TGCAGTGCTAGTCCGGGACCAGGCGATGGCTACACCTTC.

This chain links TRBV10-3 with TRBJ2-5, with TRBD1 identical over 7 bases. CDR3 size: 15 residues. Germline-derived CDR1 and CDR2 are ENHRY and SYGVKD. V shed 0 bases, J shed 5 bases, and the junction held 6 bases outside the gene matches. The CDR3: CAISESRQGVETQYF. The CDR3 DNA reads as TGTGCCATCAGTGAGTCGCGTCAGGGGGTGGAGACCCAGTACTTC.

The V gene is TRBV15, the J gene TRBJ2-1; 7 nucleotides agree with TRBD1. Trimming took 0 bases from V and 9 from J; bases not matched to a gene: 2. Germline V gene data show CDR1 as LNHNV and CDR2 as YYDKDF (reference sequence). The CDR3 sequence is 13 residues long. CDR3 nucleotides: TGTGCCACCAGCAGAGATCAGGGGGTTGAGCAGTTCTTC. Its translation is CATSRDQGVEQFF.

This chain links TRBV4-1 with TRBJ2-3; tentative D call: TRBD1 (5 bases). Germline CDR1 reads MGHRA; CDR2 reads YSYEKL. There are 17 residues in the CDR3. Trimming removed 2 bases at V and 0 bases at J, with 15 bases between. CDR3 in DNA: TGCGCCAGCAGCCAAACCAGAACAGGCCTAAGCACAGATACGCAGTATTTT. Amino acid sequence: CASSQTRTGLSTDTQYF.

The chain has TRBV29-1 and TRBJ1-2; TRBD1 might be the D (5 bases). This CDR3 contains 14 residues. Per the germline V gene, CDR1 is SQVTM and CDR2 is ANQGSEA. V dropped 2 bases and J dropped 5 bases, with 15 bases sitting between them. The CDR3 sequence: CSVESGGGVYGYTF. CDR3 nucleotides: TGCAGCGTTGAATCGGGGGGAGGAGTTTATGGCTACACCTTC.

V usage is TRBV4-3 and J usage is TRBJ2-1, with 10 bases identical to TRBD1. Germline V CDR1 and CDR2: LGHNA, YSLEER. V shed 6 bases and J 7 bases; nucleotides not matched to a gene: 9. The CDR3 spans 15 residues. CDR3 loop: CASSYDRGRRNEQFF. In nucleotides, the CDR3 is TGCGCCAGCAGTTACGACAGGGGGCGTAGAAATGAGCAGTTCTTC.

V gene TRBV29-1 combines with J gene TRBJ1-1; a possible D gene is TRBD1 (5 bases). CDR1 and CDR2 (germline): SQVTM, ANQGSEA. The CDR3 is made up of 13 amino acids. The V end was cut by 3 bases, the J end by 3 bases, with 11 bases between. The chain's CDR3 is CSVEGRGDTEAFF. The CDR3 region has the DNA TGCAGCGTTGAGGGGAGAGGGGACACTGAAGCTTTCTTT.